These 20 T cell receptor beta chains were all obtained from the same sample, sequenced in a study of shared clonotypes between healthy human individuals. The assay was immunoSEQ multiplex PCR, and TCRdb's table has in-frame clones only and misses some. Of about 680,000 clones in the sample, just over 90% are singletons; the top ten hold more than 20%. Terminally differentiated effector memory CD45RA+ cells were excluded by CCR7 positive selection of CD45RO-negative cells. Material: naive CD8+ T cells sorted from blood. The receptors were sampled from a man in his thirties or forties in good health.

In DNA form, the CDR3 reads TGTGCCAGTAGTATAGTAGGGAGCGTCGGCGAGCAGTACTTC. The encoded protein is CASSIVGSVGEQYF. The chain is built from TRBV19 and TRBJ2-7, with D possibly TRBD2 on 5 matching bases. The CDR3 sequence is 14 residues long. Germline V lookup: CDR1 LNHDA, CDR2 SQIVND (reference sequence). Trimming took off 1 base at V and 6 bases at J, with 13 bases between the two ends.

This sequence joins TRBV7-6 and TRBJ1-2, with 7 bases aligning to TRBD1. Germline trimming cut 5 bases from V and 5 bases from J; bases unmatched to any gene: 11. Germline V gene lookup returns CDR1 SGHVS and CDR2 FNYEAQ. CDR3 length: 15 residues. The DNA of the CDR3 is TGTGCCAGCAGCATTAGCACAGGGGCAGGGTATGGCTACACCTTC. Protein product: CASSISTGAGYGYTF.

The chain employs TRBV4-3 and TRBJ2-1; D perhaps matches TRBD2 (6 bases). Between the trimmed V and J ends, which lost 1 base and 2 bases, there was a span of 9 bases. Germline assignment: CDR1 LGHNA and CDR2 YSLEER. This CDR3 region has 15 residues. This chain's CDR3 is CASSQGLVAYNEQFF. For the CDR3, the DNA is TGCGCCAGCAGCCAAGGACTAGTGGCCTACAATGAGCAGTTCTTC.

V gene TRBV5-1 combines with J gene TRBJ2-7, with a weak D call TRBD2 (5 bases). V lost 4 bases and J lost 2, with 10 bases in between. This CDR3 spans 13 amino acids. Germline assignment: CDR1 SGHRS and CDR2 YFSETQ. The CDR3 region has the DNA TGCGCCAGCAGCAAAACCGGGACCTACGAGCAGTACTTC. Protein sequence: CASSKTGTYEQYF.

DNA for the CDR3: TGTGCCAGCAATACAGGGGACTTGAACACCGGGGAGCTGTTTTTT. It specifies CASNTGDLNTGELFF. V is TRBV2 and J is TRBJ2-2; maybe TRBD1 (7 bases). V lost 7 bases to trimming and J lost 1 base, with 13 bases between them. CDR3 size: 15 residues. Per germline, CDR1 SNHLY and CDR2 FYNNEI.

This chain joins TRBV29-1 and TRBJ2-7; 9 positions match TRBD2. The CDR3 spans 14 residues. The V gene's germline CDR1 is SQVTM and CDR2 ANQGSEA. Trimming cost V 3 bases and J 2 bases; bases outside gene matches: 5. CDR3 sequence: CSVDSGRIPYEQYF. CDR3 nucleotides: TGCAGCGTTGATAGCGGGAGAATCCCCTACGAGCAGTACTTC.

The CDR3 coding sequence is TGCAGCGTTGAGTTACAGGGCCGGAACACTGAAGCTTTCTTT. This gives the protein CSVELQGRNTEAFF. J is TRBJ1-1 and V is TRBV29-1; D is possibly TRBD1 (6 bases). V dropped 3 bases and J dropped 1 base, with 12 bases sitting between them. The germline gives CDR1 SQVTM, CDR2 ANQGSEA. The CDR3 loop spans 14 amino acids.

The rearrangement links TRBV13 to TRBJ2-7; 8 bases are shared with TRBD1. Germline CDR1 and CDR2: PRHDT and FYEKMQ (reference sequence). The CDR3 covers 15 residues. Trimming took 0 bases from V and 5 from J; bases not matched to a gene: 6. The CDR3 DNA is TGTGCCAGCAGCTTAGGTGGTTCAGGGGGCCACGAGCAGTACTTC. It encodes CASSLGGSGGHEQYF. Full variable domain (rest looked up from reference TRBV13 and TRBJ2-7): AAGVIQSPRHLIKEKRETATLKCYPIPRHDTVYWYQQGPGQDPQFLISFYEKMQSDKGSIPDRFSAQQFSDYHSELNMSSLELGDSALYFCASSLGGSGGHEQYFGPGTRLTVT.

The J gene is TRBJ2-2, the V gene TRBV2; D possibly corresponds to TRBD1 (7 bases). The V gene's germline CDR1 is SNHLY and CDR2 FYNNEI. Trimming took off 2 bases at V and 7 bases at J, with 14 bases between the two ends. The CDR3 is 15 amino acids. The chain's CDR3 is CASSESTGTLGELFF. CDR3 DNA: TGTGCCAGCAGTGAATCGACAGGGACTCTCGGGGAGCTGTTTTTT.

V gene TRBV7-9 combines with J gene TRBJ2-1; D is possibly TRBD1 (6 bases). Trimming removed 2 bases at V and 7 bases at J, with 12 bases between. Per germline, CDR1 SEHNR and CDR2 FQNEAQ (reference sequence). This CDR3 region has 14 residues. DNA for the CDR3: TGTGCCAGCAGCTTAACCAGGGGTCTTAATGAGCAGTTCTTC. Protein: CASSLTRGLNEQFF.

Comments on this clone: A far larger clone is one nucleotide away, so this likely arose from a read error. V gene TRBV6-1 combines with J gene TRBJ1-5, with D hard to call. The CDR3 is 11 amino acids. Germline CDR1 MNHNS, CDR2 SASEGT. Trimming took 2 bases from V and 4 from J, leaving 0 bases between them. The CDR3 DNA sequence: TGTGCCAGCAGTGAAAATCAGCCCCAGCATTTT. Residues: CASSENQPQHF.

The V gene is TRBV6-5, the J gene TRBJ2-1; no reliable D call. The CDR3 has 13 residues. V dropped 4 bases and J dropped 6 bases, with 10 bases sitting between them. The germline V gene encodes CDR1 MNHEY and CDR2 SVGAGI. CDR3 region: CASSSQIFNEQFF. CDR3 coding DNA: TGTGCCAGCAGTTCCCAAATCTTCAATGAGCAGTTCTTC.

The chain carries TRBV27 and TRBJ2-7, with 10 bases matching TRBD2. The CDR3 contains 14 residues. CDR1 and CDR2 from the germline V gene are MNHEY and SMNVEV (reference sequence). The trim removed 6 bases at V and 4 bases at J, leaving 6 bases unmatched. In DNA form, the CDR3 reads TGTGCCAGCAGACCGGGACTAGCGAGATACGAGCAGTACTTC. Amino acid sequence: CASRPGLARYEQYF.

This chain connects TRBV25-1 to TRBJ2-7; 8 bases match TRBD2. From germline, CDR1 is MGHDK and CDR2 SYGVNS. V trimming: 2 bases; J trimming: 3 bases; junction bases outside the gene matches: 9. This CDR3 comprises 16 residues. The CDR3 sequence is CASSEAGTRGYYEQYF. DNA for the CDR3: TGTGCCAGCAGTGAAGCCGGGACTAGAGGTTACTACGAGCAGTACTTC.

The V gene is TRBV29-1, the J gene TRBJ2-7, with TRBD1 matching 10 bases. Looked up from germline, CDR1 is SQVTM and CDR2 is ANQGSEA. The CDR3 is 14 amino acids. V lost 0 bases, J lost 4 bases, and 3 bases stayed unmatched. The CDR3 DNA is TGCAGCGTTGAAGATGAGGGACAGGGGTACGAGCAGTACTTC. It encodes CSVEDEGQGYEQYF.

This chain uses TRBV27 with TRBJ2-7; D might be TRBD2 (6 bases). Germline CDR1 and CDR2: MNHEY and SMNVEV (reference sequence). V was shortened by 3 bases and J by 5 bases, with 11 bases between the two germline ends. The CDR3 has 13 amino acids. The CDR3 is CASSLGRSNEQYF. The CDR3 DNA is TGTGCCAGCAGTTTGGGGAGGTCAAACGAGCAGTACTTC.

The chain employs TRBV7-9 and TRBJ2-5, with TRBD1 identical over 8 bases. The CDR3 runs to 13 residues. J gave up 11 bases and V 3 bases, and 8 bases lay outside the gene matches. Germline lookup yields CDR1 SEHNR and CDR2 FQNEAQ (reference sequence). CDR3 in amino acids: CASSLQGAQGQYF. DNA of the CDR3: TGTGCCAGCAGCTTGCAGGGGGCTCAAGGGCAGTACTTC.

This clone was seen a single time. The chain carries TRBV27 and TRBJ2-7, with D hard to call. Per the germline V gene, CDR1 is MNHEY and CDR2 is SMNVEV (reference sequence). The CDR3 length is 13 residues. V shed 0 bases and J shed 2 bases, with 5 bases lying between them. The CDR3 loop reads CASSLSATYEQYF. The CDR3 region has the DNA TGTGCCAGCAGTTTATCGGCGACCTACGAGCAGTACTTC.

The rearrangement uses TRBV29-1 and TRBJ2-5; D not certain. The V end lost 3 bases, the J end lost 3 bases, and 14 bases lay between the germline ends. Germline values: CDR1 SQVTM, CDR2 ANQGSEA. CDR3 length: 14 residues. The CDR3 nucleotides are TGCAGCGTTGATGGTCTTCCCTACAAAGAGACCCAGTACTTC. Protein sequence: CSVDGLPYKETQYF. The full variable domain, with the rest looked up from reference TRBV29-1 and TRBJ2-5, is SAVISQKPSRDICQRGTSLTIQCQVDSQVTMMFWYRQQPGQSLTLIATANQGSEATYESGFVIDKFPISRPNLTFSTLTVSNMSPEDSSIYLCSVDGLPYKETQYFGPGTRLLVL.

The rearrangement joins TRBV4-1 to TRBJ2-7; D call uncertain. Germline V gives CDR1 MGHRA, CDR2 YSYEKL. V shed 1 base and J shed 3 bases, with 19 bases lying between them. The CDR3 is 17 residues long. The CDR3 sequence: CASSQGPPFGRLYEQYF. The CDR3, as DNA: TGCGCCAGCAGCCAAGGCCCTCCTTTCGGGCGTCTCTACGAGCAGTACTTC.